This T cell receptor (beta chain) appears in the sequencing data of a study of blood T cells in healthy people across ages (dated by TCRdb to the mid-2010s). Looking at the study overall: In model experiments, roughly one uniquely barcoded TCR beta cDNA molecule per two T cells was captured by template switching. To track age-related changes in TCR beta repertoire diversity, the study relied on deep sequencing normalized with unique cDNA molecular identifiers. The donors were divided into four age groups: young (average roughly 17 years), middle-aged (roughly 42), aged (approximately 62) and long-lived (around 80). To avoid experimental bias, donors of different ages were randomly spread across the sequencing lanes. The study analyzed two additional independent replicas of 1 million unique cDNA reads from the same blood draw for two donors, one aged 18 to 29 and one aged 80 or older. Points the paper makes about the study in general: Observed TCR beta diversity per million T cells fell roughly linearly with age, and a significant reduction was already apparent by age roughly 41. Observed TCR beta diversity correlated strongly with the percentage of naive T cells measured by flow cytometry. Estimates of total diversity based on one million sequenced T cells were considered lower bounds and underestimates. Bulk unsorted PBMC profiling prevented conclusive comparison of naive and antigen-experienced compartments. Because the CMV infection status of the donors was unknown, age-related changes in expanded clonotypes may potentially have been confounded. Compared with the aged group, the long-lived group had more naive CD4+ T cells, fewer expanded clones and increased TCR diversity, a pattern suggesting age selection.

The CDR3 numbers 10 residues from cysteine through phenylalanine. Here the CDR3 DNA is all that survives: 30 bases in frame from base 1. Per the germline V gene, SGHAT is the CDR1 and FQNNGV is the CDR2. Deletion took 1 base off V and 9 bases off J, with a span of 1 base between the germline ends. Only a few counts were recorded for this clonotype. The antigen this receptor binds is unknown. Base qualities are missing; no much larger clone stands one base away. The library came from 5' RACE. The sequencing machine was an Illumina HiSeq 2500. A second about 7 to 12 cycle PCR used a sample-barcoded 5' primer and a J-beta primer mix. Each TCR beta cDNA molecule received a unique molecular identifier from a template-switch 5' adaptor carrying 12 random nucleotides. At least 3 million CDR3-containing paired-end reads were obtained from each sample. All of the RNA was converted into first-strand cDNA using the Mint cDNA synthesis kit, with a TRBC-specific oligonucleotide serving as the primer. Following uracil-DNA glycosylase treatment, a first 18-cycle PCR with universal primers M1SS and BC2_uni_R was performed on all cDNA. Concerning the study's data processing: Normalization of each sample was performed by random selection of 1 million high-quality reads, each carrying a distinct molecular identifier. Instead of being binned into consensus sequences, reads that shared molecular identifiers were thrown out. MiTCR, with a Q25 quality threshold and the strictest error-elimination algorithm, was used for CDR3 identification, clonotype clustering and error correction. A nonparametric unseen species model with Euler transformation was used to estimate a lower bound on total TCR beta diversity. TCRdb reprocessing: public reads trimmed at Q25 with fastp, clones called with MiXCR, in-frame beta chains kept. Duplicate CDR3 protein sequences are folded into a single record with the most common DNA and genes. The V and J calls here are based on TCRdb, not the publication. The sample contains 700,000 or so distinct CDR3 sequences, around 41% of them found a single time. Together, the top ten hold around 32% of the sample.

Donors were a few dozen systemically healthy Caucasian individuals from Russia aged about 6 to 100 years. Each donor gave ten milliliters of peripheral blood, collected into EDTA-treated Vacutainer tubes. PBMCs were isolated by Ficoll-Paque density-gradient centrifugation, with at least 6 million obtained per sample. Total RNA, at least 5 micrograms per sample, was extracted from PBMCs with Trizol reagent. For every donor, flow cytometry on a PBMC aliquot measured the percentage of naive CD45RAhigh/CD27high T cells. The chain is assembled from TRBV11-2 and TRBJ2-1, with no reliable assignment of the D segment. The receptor's source is an elderly man in good health. Sequenced input: blood. CDR3 loop: CASSLGEQFF. The nucleotides read TGTGCCAGCAGCTTAGGTGAGCAGTTCTTC.